The clone carrying this TCR beta chain turned up a few times. Its antigen is unknown. This specimen comes from a study of long-term antiretroviral therapy in people with HIV. Researchers ran immunoSEQ v3.0 at survey level. Profiled with immunoSEQ multiplex PCR; TCRdb holds only in-frame clones, not every one. In the table there are under 50,000 clones, 94% of which are singletons. Notes on the study in general: HIV repertoires had narrower CDR3 length ranges than controls.

Trimming at V came to 7 bases and at J to 3 bases, leaving 7 bases not matched to a gene. CDR3 length equals 14 residues. The V gene's germline CDR1 is SNHLY and CDR2 FYNNEI. The J gene is TRBJ2-7, the V gene TRBV2; 9 bases align to TRBD1. The clonotype originates from a man aged 30 to 45 with HIV. The sequencing here drew on unsorted PBMCs, taken almost 9.5 years after starting antiretroviral therapy. The CDR3 DNA sequence: TGTGCCAGCACCACCGGGACAGGGATCTACGAGCAGTACGTC. This codes for CASTTGTGIYEQYV.